This T cell receptor beta chain originates from a study of response to subunit inactivated influenza vaccine. From the RT-PCR reads, TCRdb called clonotypes with MiXCR, one entry per CDR3 protein. The table includes around 570,000 distinct CDR3 sequences, approximately 10% detected once. This CDR3 spans 18 amino acids. Looked up from germline, CDR1 is LGHNA and CDR2 is YSLEER. Trimming cost V 0 bases and J 7 bases, with 22 bases left between them. This clonotype has a handful of counts. The data were also submitted as part of a second study, on T cells expressing NK-cell markers. That work contributes: Production of TCR beta cDNA relied on 5'RACE template switching with UMIs. Roughly six of the donors carried dominant NKG2C+ clonotypes that took up 1.0-7.0% of their CD8+ T cells.

The gene calls are TRBV4-3 and TRBJ2-1; D might be TRBD1 (6 bases). The clonotype was recovered from a man aged 45-60 years who received an inactivated influenza vaccine. The starting material was PBMCs from blood, obtained on the day of vaccination. Here the CDR3 DNA reads TGCGCCAGCAGCCAAGATTTTGAGCAGGGACGAGGGGGAAATGAGCAGTTCTTC. Protein product: CASSQDFEQGRGGNEQFF.